This TCR beta chain appears in the sequencing data of a study of cytomegalovirus exposure and HLA in healthy donors (dated by TCRdb to about 2017). In the study overall: In an earlier analysis of 587 of the donors, around 290 Gb of sequence data and 95 million to 130 million unique TCR beta sequences from 180 million or so T cells were reported. Roughly 300 gigabases of sequencing data and approximately 84 million unique TCR sequences were included in an early release covering about 700 HLA-typed donors. The genetic ancestry cluster associated with self-reported Caucasian donors included 81% of the 300 to 450 genotyped donors. The study aimed to test whether cataloging public T cell receptors could reveal signatures of past pathogen exposure. The study profiled the T cell repertoires of hundreds of subjects by immunosequencing and related them to cytomegalovirus serostatus. In addition to the first cohort of approximately 670 subjects, a separate validation cohort of 100 to 150 different subjects was used. The study combined high-throughput TCR immunosequencing, statistical association of individual TCRs with disease status, and machine learning to predict cytomegalovirus infection status. To study patterns of TCR occurrence, a later analysis re-analyzed previously published TCR beta repertoires from 666 donors and added high-resolution HLA genotyping. Rather than using new phenotypic data, the later analysis identified candidate immune exposures from TCR beta sequences and from how often those sequences occurred across donors. In an earlier analysis of 587 of the donors, high-throughput TCR beta sequencing was used to judge whether each TCR beta V gene segment behaved as functional or pseudogenic. Donor age, sex, ethnicity and CMV serostatus were collected together with the repertoire data. Genome-wide SNP genotypes for about three fifths of the roughly 700 donors were used in a later genetic analysis, which treated that subset as a discovery cohort. Every repertoire in the discovery cohort had been generated on one and the same sequencing platform. Class I and class II HLA loci were covered by the typing at four-digit resolution. The number of donors typed differed by locus, with roughly 620-630 for A, B, C, DRB1 and DQB1, approximately 500 for DQA1, approximately 570 for DPA1, and some 440 for DPB1. A handful of DR-DQ haplotypes were treated as single units for association and clustering because of strong linkage in the cohort. Among some 410 genotyped donors of the cohort, an average of about 240,000 unique TCR beta nucleotide sequences were sequenced per donor, roughly 18% of them non-productive.

Worth noting for this clone: Its recognized antigen is unknown. The record has no base qualities; no much larger clone is one base away.

The cohort consisted of some 670 healthy bone marrow donors. At the time of sampling, every cohort member was nominally healthy, though immune exposures that went unrecorded were likely present. The donor was CMV seropositive and belonged to the group of 270 or so seropositive cohort members. A peripheral blood sample was collected from each donor, and TCR beta sequencing was performed on peripheral blood mononuclear cells. Genomic DNA was extracted from the blood cell samples with the Qiagen DNeasy Blood Extraction Kit. CDR1 and CDR2 are read off the germline V gene (reference sequence) as SEHNR and FQNEAQ. The CDR3 contains 14 residues, cysteine and phenylalanine counted. The CDR3 DNA has 42 bases and is translated from base 1. Cut back by 5 bases and 1 base, the V and J ends lie 8 bases apart. Library preparation used the immunoSEQ multiplex PCR assay. For the multiplex PCR, a mixture combining 60 forward primers for TCR Vbeta segments and 13 reverse primers for TCR Jbeta segments was used. Amplification of the CDR3 region of rearranged TCR beta genes was performed with a multiplex PCR assay on genomic DNA. The Illumina HiSeq System was used to sequence the amplified TCR beta libraries as 87-base-pair reads. Under the source paper's analysis protocol: A later analysis tallied roughly 76 million unique TCR beta chains across the 660 or so repertoires, and about 10 million of those chains were shared by two or more donors. A nearest-neighbor algorithm error-corrected the raw reads and collapsed the reads into unique sequences, merging closely related sequences to remove PCR and sequencing errors. To assign V, D and J gene segments, CDR3 sequences were aligned to IMGT reference sequences. For a sequence to be retained, at least a six-nucleotide match to both a V gene segment and a J gene segment was required. Rearrangements were classified as productive when the CDR3 lacked stop codons and remained in frame with V and J, and all other rearrangements were classified as non-productive. CDR3 was defined by IMGT convention, running from the second conserved V-encoded cysteine to the conserved J-encoded phenylalanine. Sequences without an unambiguous match to a single V gene segment were excluded from the earlier analysis of 587 of the donors. In an earlier analysis of several hundred of the donors, V segments were called functional above 56.7% productive rearrangements and were called segregating when the between-donor standard deviation exceeded 5%. A statistical classification framework was built for diagnosing cytomegalovirus status from the catalog of TCR beta chain sequences. A later analysis assigned V and J genes by comparing TCR nucleotide sequences with IMGT/GENE-DB human TR gene sequences. Using the TCRdist pipeline, a later analysis assigned CDR3 sequences along with most-parsimonious VDJ recombination scenarios. In a later analysis, each TCR beta chain was defined by its CDR3 amino acid sequence together with its V-gene family, and reads lacking a unique V-gene family were excluded. A later analysis removed roughly 590 highly shared, low-generation-probability nucleotide sequences to deal with suspected cross-contamination and a sequencing artifact. In a later analysis, a clonal expansion index was calculated for each public chain from normalized within-repertoire ranks of inferred template counts. Generation probabilities in a later analysis came from a VDJ recombination model fitted to out-of-frame rearrangements, and those results were checked against IGoR. In a later analysis, hypergeometric tests were used to score TCR-TCR, TCR-HLA and TCR-CMV co-occurrence, with a repertoire-size bias correction applied to TCR pairs. False discovery rates were estimated in a later analysis by permuting HLA or CMV assignments 20 times. In a later analysis, co-occurring TCRs were grouped using DBSCAN, with TCRdist sequence similarity added in when clustering inside HLA-allele-positive subsets. Repertoires with fewer than 30,000 or more than 120,000 public chains, plus five repertoires with anomalous nucleotide sharing, were excluded from co-occurrence clustering. TCRdb stores this immuneACCESS table with in-frame sequences only. Part of the clones is absent; in the studies checked, under half of the shortfall reflects unresolved V genes, and no reason is known for the rest. V and J calls plus clone size are reproduced from that table; the DNA served to infer D and trimming. The sample table holds about 100,000 clones, of which more than 75% were seen once. 4% of the sample rests with the top ten.

Results and caveats for the whole study, not just this receptor: V-gene and J-gene trimming of TCR beta chains was associated with a missense DCLRE1C variant in a later genetic analysis, and the association was replicated in an independent cohort. Some IMGT-functional V segments, including TRBV6-2 and TRBV6-3, could not be distinguished by the 87-base-pair reads and were therefore excluded. The only immune exposure information available for the cohort was CMV serostatus. Compared with the roughly 600-donor mean, donors in an Asian-associated ancestry cluster had fewer N-insertions in productive TCRs, according to a later genetic analysis. Linkage disequilibrium might explain the correlated functional status among segregating V segments, but an unknown experimental factor could not be excluded. It was suggested by the authors that the approach could potentially be generalized to other disease states and immunological phenotypes. Only TCR beta chains were sequenced in this cohort, and the absence of alpha or paired-chain data limited detectable features. Presence/absence analyses assumed roughly uniform sequencing depth across donors, an assumption that may not hold. According to a later analysis, TCR association rates differed among HLA loci, with DRB1 alleles showing the most associated TCRs and HLA-C alleles showing the fewest. In vitro tests confirmed that three of the cytomegalovirus-associated TCR beta chains recognize cytomegalovirus antigens. A cluster of highly shared sequence variants was judged likely to be a technical artifact of the sequencing pipeline. When HLA alleles, especially DR and DQ, strongly co-occurred, attributing TCR associations to individual alleles was difficult. At a false discovery rate of 0.05, a later analysis linked 16,951 TCR beta sequences to specific HLA alleles. Several of the top co-occurrence clusters appeared to be linked to parvovirus B19, influenza, CMV and Epstein-Barr virus, according to a later analysis. The study gave a list of 150 to 200 TCR beta chains associated with cytomegalovirus. Because HLA typing was unavailable for some donors at each locus, only the typed subset was used in association tests. Most TCR sequences were seen in very few donors, while some public TCRs were found in many individuals. In a later analysis, HLA-associated TCR beta chains showed more clonal expansion and lower generation probabilities than non-associated chains that were equally common. The classifier was reported to diagnose cytomegalovirus status with high specificity and sensitivity in both the original and validation cohorts. Because counts were too low, about 15 rarely observed V segments, including chromosome 9 orphons, were left out of the earlier analysis of about 500 of the donors. Broadly in line with IMGT annotations, most TCR beta V segments showed up in productive rearrangements about 87% or about 30% of the time in an earlier analysis of approximately 640 of the donors. Most CMV-associated TCR beta chains appeared to be HLA-restricted in a later analysis, and the HLA associations seemed to be driven largely by CMV exposure. A further reported finding was that TCR beta sequences accurately predicted the HLA-A and HLA-B alleles for most subjects in the first cohort.

The clonotype comes from a woman between 50 and 59 years old in good health and CMV-seropositive. The V and J genes are TRBV7-9 and TRBJ2-2; the D gene assignment is ambiguous. Sequenced: PBMCs. The DNA is as follows: TGTGCCAGCAGCCCCTCGGGGAACACCGGGGAGCTGTTTTTT. This gives the protein CASSPSGNTGELFF.